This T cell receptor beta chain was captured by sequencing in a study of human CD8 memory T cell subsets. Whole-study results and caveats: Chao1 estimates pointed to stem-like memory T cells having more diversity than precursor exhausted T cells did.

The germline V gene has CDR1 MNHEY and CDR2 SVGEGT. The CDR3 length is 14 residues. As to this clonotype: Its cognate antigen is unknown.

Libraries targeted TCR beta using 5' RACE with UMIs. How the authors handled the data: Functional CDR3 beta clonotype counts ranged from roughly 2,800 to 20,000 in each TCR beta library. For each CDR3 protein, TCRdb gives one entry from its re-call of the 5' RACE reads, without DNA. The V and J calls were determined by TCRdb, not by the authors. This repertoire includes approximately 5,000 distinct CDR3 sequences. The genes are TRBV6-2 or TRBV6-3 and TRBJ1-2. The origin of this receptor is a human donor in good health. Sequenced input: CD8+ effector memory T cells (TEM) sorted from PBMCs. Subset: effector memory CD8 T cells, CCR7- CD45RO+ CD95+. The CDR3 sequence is CASSPGEAVYGYTF.